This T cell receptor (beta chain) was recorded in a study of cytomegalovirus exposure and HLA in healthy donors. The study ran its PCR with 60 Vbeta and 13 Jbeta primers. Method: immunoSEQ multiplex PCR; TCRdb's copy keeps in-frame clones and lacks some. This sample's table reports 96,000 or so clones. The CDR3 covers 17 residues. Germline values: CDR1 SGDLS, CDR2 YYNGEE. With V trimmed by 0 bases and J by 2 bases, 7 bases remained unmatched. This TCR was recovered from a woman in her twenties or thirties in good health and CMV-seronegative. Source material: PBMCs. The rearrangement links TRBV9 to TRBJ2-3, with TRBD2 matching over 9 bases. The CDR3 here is CASSVGFKREDTDTQYF. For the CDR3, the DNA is TGTGCCAGCAGCGTAGGATTTAAGCGGGAGGACACAGATACGCAGTATTTT.